These 10 T cell receptor beta chains were sequenced from one sample in a study of T cell responses to AZD1222 COVID-19 vaccine. Method: immunoSEQ multiplex PCR; TCRdb's copy keeps in-frame clones and lacks some. The data contain around 160,000 clones, more than 70% of them seen just once; the ten biggest clones take up roughly 16%. Sequencing used peripheral blood, obtained on day 0 of AZD1222 vaccination. The receptor source for this set is an adult in good health.

The chain has TRBV27 and TRBJ1-3; TRBD1 matches at 9 bases. The ends lost 6 bases at V and 4 bases at J; junction bases unmatched: 7. This CDR3 spans 15 amino acids. Germline values: CDR1 MNHEY, CDR2 SMNVEV (reference sequence). The CDR3 sequence: CASSRFGQGGNTIYF. The DNA of the CDR3 is TGTGCCAGCAGCCGATTCGGACAGGGGGGAAACACCATATATTTT.

This clone was seen a handful of times. The V and J genes are TRBV11-2 and TRBJ1-1; the D is unclear. The germline V gene encodes CDR1 SGHAT and CDR2 FQNNGV. CDR3 length: 13 residues. Trimming stripped 6 bases from V and 1 base from J, with 9 bases between. The CDR3 is CASSPGSNTEAFF. For the CDR3, the DNA is TGTGCCAGCAGTCCCGGGTCGAACACTGAAGCTTTCTTT.

The chain has TRBV5-1 and TRBJ1-1; D is possibly TRBD1 (5 bases). Trimming removed 1 base from V and 5 bases from J, with 18 bases in between. CDR1 SGHRS and CDR2 YFSETQ come from the germline V gene. This CDR3 comprises 16 residues. The CDR3 is CASSLLVFGGSTEAFF. The CDR3 nucleotides read TGCGCCAGCAGCTTGCTTGTATTCGGGGGTTCAACTGAAGCTTTCTTT.

Details on this clone: Other DNA sequences from this sample encode an identical CDR3 as well. This rearrangement joins TRBV28 to TRBJ1-1; D gene unclear. The germline gives CDR1 MDHEN, CDR2 SYDVKM. With 3 bases removed from V and 8 bases from J, the gap between germline ends came to 13 bases. This CDR3 is 13 amino acids long. As DNA, the CDR3 is TGTGCCAGCAGTTTGCGCGGGTCCGGCGAAGCTTTCTTT. Its translation is CASSLRGSGEAFF.

This clone was seen more than once but under ten times. The chain carries TRBV28 and TRBJ1-3; 8 bases are shared with TRBD1. With 10 bases clipped from V and 3 bases from J, the junction kept 5 bases outside the gene matches. Germline CDR1 is MDHEN and CDR2 is SYDVKM. This CDR3 is built from 13 residues. CDR3 sequence: CATTTGVGNTIYF. In nucleotides, the CDR3 is TGTGCCACTACGACAGGGGTTGGAAACACCATATATTTT.

The J gene is TRBJ1-2, the V gene TRBV7-8, with D perhaps matching TRBD1 (6 bases). Trimming pared 1 base from V and 8 bases from J, leaving 11 bases between. The CDR3 extends over 13 amino acids. Germline V gene sequence: CDR1 SGHVS, CDR2 FQNEAQ. This CDR3 reads CASSLGGGGGYTF. The CDR3 DNA sequence: TGTGCCAGCAGCTTAGGCGGGGGCGGCGGCTACACCTTC. Drawing the rest from reference TRBV7-8 and TRBJ1-2, the complete variable domain is GAGVSQSPRYKVAKRGQDVALRCDPISGHVSLFWYQQALGQGPEFLTYFQNEAQLDKSGLPSDRFFAERPEGSVSTLKIQRTQQEDSAVYLCASSLGGGGGYTFGSGTRLTVV.

The chain employs TRBV18 and TRBJ1-1, with D perhaps TRBD1 (6 bases). The CDR3 is 14 residues long. V lost 5 bases and J lost 10, with 20 bases in between. Germline CDR1 KGHSH, CDR2 LQKENI. The CDR3: CASSSREGGGVAFF. The CDR3 DNA is TGTGCCAGCTCATCCCGAGAGGGGGGCGGAGTAGCTTTCTTT.

The chain links TRBV18 to TRBJ2-5; D might be TRBD2 (5 bases). This CDR3 region has 16 residues. CDR1 KGHSH and CDR2 LQKENI come from the germline V gene. The V end was cut by 2 bases, the J end by 1 base, with 14 bases between. The CDR3 coding sequence is TGTGCCAGCTCACCAGAGGCGGGTGGGGTCCAAGAGACCCAGTACTTC. Protein: CASSPEAGGVQETQYF.

The CDR3 DNA follows: TGTGCCAGCAGCTTAGAGCGGGCAAACTATGGCTACACCTTC. Encoded protein: CASSLERANYGYTF. The chain combines TRBV7-6 with TRBJ1-2; D is uncertain. The length of the CDR3 is 14 residues. V lost 1 base, J lost 2 bases, and 8 bases lay in between. Germline-derived CDR1 and CDR2 are SGHVS and FNYEAQ.

This clone showed up just once. This chain joins TRBV29-1 and TRBJ2-1; D is perhaps TRBD2 (5 bases). V was pared by 8 bases and J by 6 bases, with 20 bases between. The CDR3 is made up of 14 amino acids. CDR1 and CDR2 (germline): SQVTM, ANQGSEA. CDR3 region: CSCRRTPNINEQFF. Written as DNA, the CDR3 is TGCAGCTGCAGGAGGACTCCCAATATCAATGAGCAGTTCTTC.